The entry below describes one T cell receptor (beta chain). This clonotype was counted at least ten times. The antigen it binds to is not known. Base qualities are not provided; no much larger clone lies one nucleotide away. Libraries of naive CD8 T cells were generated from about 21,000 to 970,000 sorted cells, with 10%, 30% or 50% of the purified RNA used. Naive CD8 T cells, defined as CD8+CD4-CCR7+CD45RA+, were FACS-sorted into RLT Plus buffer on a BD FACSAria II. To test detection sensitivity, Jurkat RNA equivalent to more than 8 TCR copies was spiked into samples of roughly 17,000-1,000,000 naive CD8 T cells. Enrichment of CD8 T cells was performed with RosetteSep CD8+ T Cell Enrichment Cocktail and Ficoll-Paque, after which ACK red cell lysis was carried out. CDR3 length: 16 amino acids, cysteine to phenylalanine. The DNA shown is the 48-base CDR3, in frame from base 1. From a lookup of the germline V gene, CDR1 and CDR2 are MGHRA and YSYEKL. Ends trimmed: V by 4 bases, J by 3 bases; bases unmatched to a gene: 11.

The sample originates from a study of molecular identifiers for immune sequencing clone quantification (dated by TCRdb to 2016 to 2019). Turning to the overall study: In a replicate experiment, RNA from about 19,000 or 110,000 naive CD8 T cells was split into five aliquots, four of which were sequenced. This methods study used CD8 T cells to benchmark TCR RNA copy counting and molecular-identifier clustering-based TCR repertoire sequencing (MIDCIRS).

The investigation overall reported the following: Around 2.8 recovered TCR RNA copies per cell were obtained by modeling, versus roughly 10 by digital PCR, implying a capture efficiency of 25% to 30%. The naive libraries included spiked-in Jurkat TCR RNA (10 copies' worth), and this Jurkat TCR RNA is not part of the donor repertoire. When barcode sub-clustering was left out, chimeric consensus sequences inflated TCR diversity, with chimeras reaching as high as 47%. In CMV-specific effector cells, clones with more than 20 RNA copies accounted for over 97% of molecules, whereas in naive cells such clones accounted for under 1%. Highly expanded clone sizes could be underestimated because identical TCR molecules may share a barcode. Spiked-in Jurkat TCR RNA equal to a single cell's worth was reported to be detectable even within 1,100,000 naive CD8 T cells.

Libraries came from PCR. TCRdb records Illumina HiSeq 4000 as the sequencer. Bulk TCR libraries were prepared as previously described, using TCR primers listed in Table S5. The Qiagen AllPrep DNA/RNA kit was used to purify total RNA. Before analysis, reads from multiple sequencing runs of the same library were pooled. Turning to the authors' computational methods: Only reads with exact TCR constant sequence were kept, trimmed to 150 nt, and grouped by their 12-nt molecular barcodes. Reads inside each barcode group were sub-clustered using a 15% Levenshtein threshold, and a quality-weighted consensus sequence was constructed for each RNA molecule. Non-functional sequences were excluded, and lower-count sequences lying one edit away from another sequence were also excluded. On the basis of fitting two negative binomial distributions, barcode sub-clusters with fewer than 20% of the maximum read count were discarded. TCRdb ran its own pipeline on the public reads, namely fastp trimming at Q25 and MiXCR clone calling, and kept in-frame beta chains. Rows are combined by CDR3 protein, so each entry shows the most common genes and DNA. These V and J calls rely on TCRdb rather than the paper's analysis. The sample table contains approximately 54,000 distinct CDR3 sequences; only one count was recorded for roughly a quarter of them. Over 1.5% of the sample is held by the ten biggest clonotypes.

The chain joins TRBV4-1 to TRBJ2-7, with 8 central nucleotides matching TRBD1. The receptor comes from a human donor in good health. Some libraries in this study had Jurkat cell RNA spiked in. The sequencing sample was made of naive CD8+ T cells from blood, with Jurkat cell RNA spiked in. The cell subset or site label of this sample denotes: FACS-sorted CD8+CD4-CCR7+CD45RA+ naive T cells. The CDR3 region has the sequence CASSPRTGSSFYEQYF. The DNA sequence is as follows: TGCGCCAGCAGCCCCCGGACAGGGAGCAGCTTCTACGAGCAGTACTTC.